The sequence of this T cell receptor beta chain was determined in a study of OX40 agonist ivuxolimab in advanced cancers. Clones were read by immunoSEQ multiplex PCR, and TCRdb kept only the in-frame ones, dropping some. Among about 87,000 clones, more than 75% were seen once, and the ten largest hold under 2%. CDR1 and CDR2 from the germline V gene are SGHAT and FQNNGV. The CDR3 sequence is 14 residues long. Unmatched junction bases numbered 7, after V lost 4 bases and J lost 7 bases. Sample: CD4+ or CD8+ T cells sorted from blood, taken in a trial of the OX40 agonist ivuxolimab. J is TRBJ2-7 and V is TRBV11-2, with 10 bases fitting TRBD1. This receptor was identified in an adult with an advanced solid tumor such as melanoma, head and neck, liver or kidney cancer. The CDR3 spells CASSWTGGEQEQYF. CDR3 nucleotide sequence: TGTGCCAGCAGCTGGACAGGGGGAGAACAAGAGCAGTACTTC.